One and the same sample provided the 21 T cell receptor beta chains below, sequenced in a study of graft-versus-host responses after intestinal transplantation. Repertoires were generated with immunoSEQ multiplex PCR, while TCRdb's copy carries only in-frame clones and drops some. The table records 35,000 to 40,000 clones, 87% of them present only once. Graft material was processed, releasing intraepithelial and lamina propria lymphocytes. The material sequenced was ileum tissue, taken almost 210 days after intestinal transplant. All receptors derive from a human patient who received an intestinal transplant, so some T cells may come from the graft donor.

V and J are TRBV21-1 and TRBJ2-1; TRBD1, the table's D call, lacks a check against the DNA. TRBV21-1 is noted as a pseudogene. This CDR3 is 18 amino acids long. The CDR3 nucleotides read TGTGCCAGCAGCAAAGCGCTTTGGGACACCCGGGGCTTCAATGAGCAGTTCTTC. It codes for CASSKALWDTRGFNEQFF.

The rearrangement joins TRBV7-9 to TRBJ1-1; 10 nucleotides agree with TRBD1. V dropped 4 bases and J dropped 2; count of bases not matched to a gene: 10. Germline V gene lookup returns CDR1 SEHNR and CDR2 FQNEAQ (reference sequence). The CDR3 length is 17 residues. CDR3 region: CASSWGQGLPVNTEAFF. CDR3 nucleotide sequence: TGTGCCAGCAGCTGGGGACAGGGGCTACCCGTCAACACTGAAGCTTTCTTT.

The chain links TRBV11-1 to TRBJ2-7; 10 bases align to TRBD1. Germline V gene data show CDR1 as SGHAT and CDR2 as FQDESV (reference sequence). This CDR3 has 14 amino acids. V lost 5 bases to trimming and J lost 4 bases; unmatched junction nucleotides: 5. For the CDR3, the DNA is TGTGCCAGCAGCCTTGACAGGGGGCGGTACGAGCAGTACTTC. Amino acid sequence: CASSLDRGRYEQYF.

This CDR3 is CASSGGSLIVSQYF. The CDR3 nucleotides read TGTGCCAGCAGTGGGGGCTCCCTGATAGTCTCCCAGTACTTC. This rearrangement joins TRBV2 to TRBJ2-5, with a weak D call TRBD1 (5 bases). Germline values: CDR1 SNHLY, CDR2 FYNNEI. The V and J ends lost 4 bases and 9 bases respectively, with 18 bases between them. CDR3 length: 14 amino acids.

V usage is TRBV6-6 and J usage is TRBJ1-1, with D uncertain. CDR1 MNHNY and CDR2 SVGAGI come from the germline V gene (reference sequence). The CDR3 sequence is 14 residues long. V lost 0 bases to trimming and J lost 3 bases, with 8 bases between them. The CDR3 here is CASSYSRTDTEAFF. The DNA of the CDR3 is TGTGCCAGCAGTTACTCGCGCACCGACACTGAAGCTTTCTTT.

The CDR3 protein is CASSLGGRRPTDTQYF. The CDR3 DNA sequence: TGTGCCAGCAGCTTAGGAGGGAGAAGGCCGACAGATACGCAGTATTTT. The chain joins TRBV7-6 to TRBJ2-3; D is perhaps TRBD2 (5 bases). CDR3 length: 16 amino acids. V was trimmed by 1 base and J by 3 bases, leaving 14 bases between them. In germline, CDR1 is SGHVS, CDR2 FNYEAQ. Combining the CDR3 with reference TRBV7-6 and TRBJ2-3 gives the whole variable domain GAGVSQSPRYKVTKRGQDVALRCDPISGHVSLYWYRQALGQGPEFLTYFNYEAQQDKSGLPNDRFSAERPEGSISTLTIQRTEQRDSAMYRCASSLGGRRPTDTQYFGPGTRLTVL.

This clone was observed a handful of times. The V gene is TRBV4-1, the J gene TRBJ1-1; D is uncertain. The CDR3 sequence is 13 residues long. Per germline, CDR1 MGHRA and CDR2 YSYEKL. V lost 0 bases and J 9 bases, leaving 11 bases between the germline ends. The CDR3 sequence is CASSQDLEGQAFF. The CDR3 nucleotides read TGCGCCAGCAGCCAAGATCTGGAAGGCCAAGCTTTCTTT.

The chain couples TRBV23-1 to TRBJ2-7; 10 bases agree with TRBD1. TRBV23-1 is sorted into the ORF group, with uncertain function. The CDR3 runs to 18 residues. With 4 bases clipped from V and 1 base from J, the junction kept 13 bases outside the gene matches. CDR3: CASSRPGQGTNISYEQYF. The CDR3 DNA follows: TGCGCCAGCAGTCGGCCGGGACAGGGGACCAACATTTCCTACGAGCAGTACTTC.

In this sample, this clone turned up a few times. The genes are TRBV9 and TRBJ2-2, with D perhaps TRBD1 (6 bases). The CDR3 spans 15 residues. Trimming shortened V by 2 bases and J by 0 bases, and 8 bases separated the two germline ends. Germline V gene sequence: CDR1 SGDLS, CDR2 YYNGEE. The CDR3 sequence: CASSVGTSNTGELFF. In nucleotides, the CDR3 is TGTGCCAGCAGCGTCGGGACATCGAACACCGGGGAGCTGTTTTTT. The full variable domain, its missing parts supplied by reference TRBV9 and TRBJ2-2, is DSGVTQTPKHLITATGQRVTLRCSPRSGDLSVYWYQQSLDQGLQFLIQYYNGEERAKGNILERFSAQQFPDLHSELNLSSLELGDSALYFCASSVGTSNTGELFFGEGSRLTVL.

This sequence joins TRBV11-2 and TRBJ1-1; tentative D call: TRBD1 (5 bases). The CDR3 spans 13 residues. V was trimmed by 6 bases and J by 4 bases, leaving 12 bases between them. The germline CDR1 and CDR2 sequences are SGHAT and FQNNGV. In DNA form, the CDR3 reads TGTGCCAGCAGGGAGGGGCTGGGCACTGAAGCTTTCTTT. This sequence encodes CASREGLGTEAFF. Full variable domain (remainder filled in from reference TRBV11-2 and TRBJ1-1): EAGVAQSPRYKIIEKRQSVAFWCNPISGHATLYWYQQILGQGPKLLIQFQNNGVVDDSQLPKDRFSAERLKGVDSTLKIQPAKLEDSAVYLCASREGLGTEAFFGQGTRLTVV.

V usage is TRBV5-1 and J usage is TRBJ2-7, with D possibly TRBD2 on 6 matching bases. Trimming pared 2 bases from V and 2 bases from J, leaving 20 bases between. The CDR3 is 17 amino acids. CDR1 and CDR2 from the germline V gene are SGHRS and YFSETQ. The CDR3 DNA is TGCGCCAGCAGCTTATATAGCGGAGTCCCTGGCGCCTACGAGCAGTACTTC. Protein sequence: CASSLYSGVPGAYEQYF.

This chain's CDR3 is CASSLTPGQGQVQYF. For the CDR3, the DNA is TGTGCCAGCAGTTTAACTCCGGGACAGGGCCAAGTGCAGTACTTC. This chain links TRBV28 with TRBJ2-7; 9 nucleotides match TRBD1. Germline CDR1 reads MDHEN; CDR2 reads SYDVKM. The CDR3 runs 15 residues. Losses at the gene ends were 2 bases for V and 9 bases for J; bases not matched to a gene: 11. Full variable domain (rest looked up from reference TRBV28 and TRBJ2-7): DVKVTQSSRYLVKRTGEKVFLECVQDMDHENMFWYRQDPGLGLRLIYFSYDVKMKEKGDIPEGYSVSREKKERFSLILESASTNQTSMYLCASSLTPGQGQVQYFGPGTRLTVT.

DNA of the CDR3: TGTGCCAGCAGTGACAGGGGGAATCAGCCCCAGCATTTT. This translates into CASSDRGNQPQHF. V usage is TRBV5-4 and J usage is TRBJ1-5; 9 bases fit TRBD1. CDR1 and CDR2 (germline): SGHNT, YYREEE (reference sequence). V dropped 5 bases and J dropped 4; count of bases not matched to a gene: 1. CDR3 length equals 13 residues.

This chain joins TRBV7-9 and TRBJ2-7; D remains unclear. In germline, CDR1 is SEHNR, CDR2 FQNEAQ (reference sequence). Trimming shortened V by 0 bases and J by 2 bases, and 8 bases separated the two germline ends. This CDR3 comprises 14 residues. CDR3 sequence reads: CASSLAYGTYEQYF. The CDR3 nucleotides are TGTGCCAGCAGCTTAGCGTACGGCACCTACGAGCAGTACTTC.

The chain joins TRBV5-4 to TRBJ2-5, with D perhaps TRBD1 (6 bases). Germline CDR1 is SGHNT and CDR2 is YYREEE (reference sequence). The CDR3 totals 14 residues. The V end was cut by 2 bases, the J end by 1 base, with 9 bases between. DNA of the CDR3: TGTGCCAGCAGCTTCTGGGGGCTCCAAGAGACCCAGTACTTC. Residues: CASSFWGLQETQYF.

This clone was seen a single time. The CDR3 DNA follows: TGTGCCAGCTCACCACCCGACAGGGGTAATCAGCCCCAGCATTTT. This translates into CASSPPDRGNQPQHF. The chain couples TRBV18 to TRBJ1-5; 8 bases align to TRBD1. Germline V CDR1 and CDR2: KGHSH, LQKENI. Trimming at V came to 0 bases and at J to 4 bases, leaving 2 bases not matched to a gene. The CDR3 covers 15 residues.

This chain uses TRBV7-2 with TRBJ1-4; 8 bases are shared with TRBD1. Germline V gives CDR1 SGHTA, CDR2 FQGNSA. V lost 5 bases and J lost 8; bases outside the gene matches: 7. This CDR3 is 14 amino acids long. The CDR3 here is CASSLGQAGEKLFF. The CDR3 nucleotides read TGTGCCAGCAGCCTGGGACAGGCAGGCGAAAAACTGTTTTTT.

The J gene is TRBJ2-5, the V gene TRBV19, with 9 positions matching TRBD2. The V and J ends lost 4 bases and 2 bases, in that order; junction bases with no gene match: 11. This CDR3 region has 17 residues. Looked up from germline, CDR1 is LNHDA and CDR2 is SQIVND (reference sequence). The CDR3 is CASSKGGNAGGQETQYF. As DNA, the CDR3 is TGTGCCAGTAGTAAGGGTGGAAACGCGGGGGGGCAAGAGACCCAGTACTTC.

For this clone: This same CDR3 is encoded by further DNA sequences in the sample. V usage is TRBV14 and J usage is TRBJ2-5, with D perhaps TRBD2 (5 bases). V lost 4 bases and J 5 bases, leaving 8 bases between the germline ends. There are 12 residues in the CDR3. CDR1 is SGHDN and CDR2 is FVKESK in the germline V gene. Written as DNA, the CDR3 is TGTGCCAGCAGCCTCCAGCGGGAGACCCAGTACTTC. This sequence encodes CASSLQRETQYF.

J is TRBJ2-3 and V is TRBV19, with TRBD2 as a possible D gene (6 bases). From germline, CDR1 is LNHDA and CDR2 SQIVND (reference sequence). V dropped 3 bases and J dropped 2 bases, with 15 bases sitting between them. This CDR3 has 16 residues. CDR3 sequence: CASSMDRGTNTDTQYF. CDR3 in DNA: TGTGCCAGTAGTATGGATCGGGGGACCAACACAGATACGCAGTATTTT.

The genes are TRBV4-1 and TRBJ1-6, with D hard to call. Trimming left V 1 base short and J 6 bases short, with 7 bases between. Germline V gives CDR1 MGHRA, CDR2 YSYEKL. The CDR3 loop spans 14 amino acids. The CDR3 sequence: CASSQGWGNSPLHF. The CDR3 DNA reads TGCGCCAGCAGCCAAGGCTGGGGTAATTCACCCCTCCACTTT.